These 24 T cell receptor beta chains came from one sample sequenced in a study of shared clonotypes between healthy human individuals. Some clones are missing from TCRdb's copy, which holds only in-frame ones; the method was immunoSEQ multiplex PCR. The sample contains over a million clones, approximately 72% of which appear only once. The material sequenced was memory CD4+ T cells sorted from blood. Subset specified: CD45RA-negative fraction. The receptors were gathered from a man younger than 30 in good health.

The rearrangement links TRBV30 to TRBJ2-1; D gene uncertain. This CDR3 has 13 amino acids. CDR1 and CDR2 from the germline V gene are GTSNPN and SVGIG (reference sequence). The V and J ends lost 4 bases and 6 bases respectively, with 13 bases between them. The CDR3 DNA sequence: TGTGCCTGGAATAAGGGTCTCGCCAATGAGCAGTTCTTC. Its translation: CAWNKGLANEQFF.

For this clone: Other DNA sequences of this sample code for an identical CDR3. The CDR3 loop reads CASSPPKTETQYF. CDR3 bases: TGTGCCAGCTCACCACCGAAAACTGAGACCCAGTACTTC. This rearrangement joins TRBV18 to TRBJ2-5; D gene unclear. CDR1 and CDR2 from the germline V gene are KGHSH and LQKENI. The V end was cut by 0 bases, the J end by 5 bases, with 7 bases between. CDR3 size: 13 residues. Complete variable domain (other parts from reference TRBV18 and TRBJ2-5): NAGVMQNPRHLVRRRGQEARLRCSPMKGHSHVYWYRQLPEEGLKFMVYLQKENIIDESGMPKERFSAEFPKEGPSILRIQQVVRGDSAAYFCASSPPKTETQYFGPGTRLLVL.

DNA of the CDR3: TGCGCCAGCAGCTTGATTGGCGAGACCCAGTACTTC. Protein: CASSLIGETQYF. The chain combines TRBV5-1 with TRBJ2-5; D gene unclear. Germline-derived CDR1 and CDR2 are SGHRS and YFSETQ. The V gene lost 1 base and the J gene lost 5 bases, with 6 bases spanning the gap. CDR3 length: 12 amino acids.

This clone was observed a few times. This chain connects TRBV5-1 to TRBJ1-1; no firm D call. V was trimmed by 4 bases and J by 0 bases, leaving 13 bases between them. The CDR3 consists of 15 residues. Germline V gene lookup returns CDR1 SGHRS and CDR2 YFSETQ. CDR3: CASSRVDGVNTEAFF. CDR3 sequence (DNA): TGCGCCAGCAGCAGAGTGGACGGTGTGAACACTGAAGCTTTCTTT. The full variable domain, completed using reference TRBV5-1 and TRBJ1-1, is KAGVTQTPRYLIKTRGQQVTLSCSPISGHRSVSWYQQTPGQGLQFLFEYFSETQRNKGNFPGRFSGRQFSNSRSEMNVSTLELGDSALYLCASSRVDGVNTEAFFGQGTRLTVV.

This clone was seen only once. At the DNA level, this CDR3 is encoded by other sequences in the same sample as well. This chain connects TRBV2 to TRBJ1-2; D unclear. There are 12 residues in the CDR3. The V end was cut by 1 base, the J end by 8 bases, with 8 bases between. CDR1 SNHLY and CDR2 FYNNEI come from the germline V gene. CDR3 in DNA: TGTGCCAGCAGTGAAGGGGTCGGGGGCTACACCTTC. Protein: CASSEGVGGYTF.

The chain joins TRBV9 to TRBJ2-1; 8 bases are shared with TRBD2. The CDR3 has 16 amino acids. CDR1 is SGDLS, CDR2 YYNGEE, per germline. V lost 0 bases and J lost 5; bases outside the gene matches: 7. The CDR3: CASSVDPGGLDNEQFF. CDR3 DNA: TGTGCCAGCAGCGTAGACCCGGGGGGGCTTGACAATGAGCAGTTCTTC.

The V gene is TRBV4-2, the J gene TRBJ2-1; D possibly corresponds to TRBD2 (6 bases). The CDR3 is made up of 14 amino acids. V lost 5 bases and J 6 bases, leaving 14 bases between the germline ends. The germline gives CDR1 LGHNA, CDR2 YNFKEQ. The CDR3 DNA is TGTGCCAGCAGCACAGGAGGGCAGCCCAATGAGCAGTTCTTC. It codes for CASSTGGQPNEQFF.

With regard to this clone: The sample carries other DNA sequences with the same CDR3. The chain couples TRBV10-1 to TRBJ1-5, with TRBD1 identical over 8 bases. CDR3 length: 13 residues. Per germline, CDR1 WNHNN and CDR2 SYGVQD (reference sequence). Unmatched junction bases numbered 0, after V lost 4 bases and J lost 4 bases. This CDR3 is CASSGTGNQPQHF. The CDR3 nucleotides are TGCGCCAGCAGTGGGACAGGGAATCAGCCCCAGCATTTT.

In nucleotides, the CDR3 is TGTGCCAGTAGTATCCTCGGGGAAGCGGATCAGCCCCAGCATTTT. Its protein is CASSILGEADQPQHF. The chain couples TRBV19 to TRBJ1-5; D gene ambiguous. Germline V gene data show CDR1 as LNHDA and CDR2 as SQIVND (reference sequence). Trimming shortened V by 3 bases and J by 5 bases, and 14 bases separated the two germline ends. The CDR3 consists of 15 residues. Looking up the rest from reference TRBV19 and TRBJ1-5 gives the full variable domain: DGGITQSPKYLFRKEGQNVTLSCEQNLNHDAMYWYRQDPGQGLRLIYYSQIVNDFQKGDIAEGYSVSREKKESFPLTVTSAQKNPTAFYLCASSILGEADQPQHFGDGTRLSIL.

This clone came up a few times. The V gene is TRBV7-3, the J gene TRBJ1-2, with TRBD1 as a possible D gene (5 bases). The CDR3 covers 13 residues. The germline V gene has CDR1 SGHTA and CDR2 FQGTGA. V was clipped by 3 bases and J by 13 bases, with 18 bases between them. The CDR3 sequence is CASSLSTETELTF. In nucleotides, the CDR3 is TGTGCCAGCAGCTTGTCGACCGAGACAGAGCTCACCTTC.

This clone was seen only a few times. The genes are TRBV27 and TRBJ2-7; D is possibly TRBD2 (6 bases). V was shortened by 3 bases and J by 5 bases, with 11 bases between the two germline ends. The CDR3 is 13 amino acids. Germline V gene data show CDR1 as MNHEY and CDR2 as SMNVEV (reference sequence). The CDR3 spells CASSFLGGHEQYF. In nucleotides, the CDR3 is TGTGCCAGCAGTTTTTTGGGGGGACACGAGCAGTACTTC.

CDR3 loop: CASSKADAEAFF. CDR3 nucleotide sequence: TGTGCCAGTAGTAAGGCGGACGCTGAAGCTTTCTTT. The rearrangement links TRBV19 to TRBJ1-1; unclear D gene. V was shortened by 4 bases and J by 6 bases, with 9 bases between the two germline ends. Germline lookup yields CDR1 LNHDA and CDR2 SQIVND (reference sequence). The CDR3 covers 12 residues. The entire variable domain, with the rest obtained from reference TRBV19 and TRBJ1-1, is as follows: DGGITQSPKYLFRKEGQNVTLSCEQNLNHDAMYWYRQDPGQGLRLIYYSQIVNDFQKGDIAEGYSVSREKKESFPLTVTSAQKNPTAFYLCASSKADAEAFFGQGTRLTVV.

The chain employs TRBV18 and TRBJ2-2, with 7 bases aligning to TRBD1. Looked up from germline, CDR1 is KGHSH and CDR2 is LQKENI. J gave up 2 bases and V 3 bases, and 6 bases lay outside the gene matches. CDR3 length equals 16 residues. The CDR3: CASSPVGTANTGELFF. CDR3 nucleotide sequence: TGTGCCAGCTCACCGGTCGGGACAGCTAACACCGGGGAGCTGTTTTTT.

The V gene is TRBV5-1, the J gene TRBJ1-1; D not resolved. V was pared by 1 base and J by 3 bases, with 7 bases between. CDR1 is SGHRS, CDR2 YFSETQ, per germline. This CDR3 has 13 amino acids. The CDR3 DNA sequence: TGCGCCAGCAGCTTGCCGGGAGACACTGAAGCTTTCTTT. This gives the protein CASSLPGDTEAFF.

The genes are TRBV5-1 and TRBJ2-2; no clear D. V shed 0 bases and J shed 6 bases, with 6 bases lying between them. This CDR3 has 13 residues. Germline V gene lookup returns CDR1 SGHRS and CDR2 YFSETQ. CDR3 region: CASSLDSSGELFF. The CDR3 DNA is TGCGCCAGCAGCTTGGACTCATCCGGGGAGCTGTTTTTT.

The chain links TRBV6-1 to TRBJ1-2; TRBD1 matches at 9 bases. The CDR3 has 17 residues. V lost 2 bases and J lost 6; bases outside the gene matches: 13. The germline V gene has CDR1 MNHNS and CDR2 SASEGT. This chain's CDR3 is CASSEYWFGTGSNGYTF. In DNA form, the CDR3 reads TGTGCCAGCAGTGAATACTGGTTTGGGACAGGGTCTAATGGCTACACCTTC.

The chain uses TRBV7-2 and TRBJ2-5, with D tentatively TRBD2 (6 bases). The CDR3 consists of 14 residues. V was cut by 3 bases and J by 0 bases, with 8 bases left in between. Per the germline V gene, CDR1 is SGHTA and CDR2 is FQGNSA. CDR3 sequence: CASSFSGNQETQYF. CDR3 nucleotides: TGTGCCAGCAGCTTTAGCGGTAACCAAGAGACCCAGTACTTC.

This clone was recorded once. The rearrangement uses TRBV7-2 and TRBJ1-2; perhaps TRBD1 as D (6 bases). This CDR3 region has 15 residues. The germline V and J ends were trimmed by 1 base and 2 bases, with 11 bases remaining between them. The germline V gene encodes CDR1 SGHTA and CDR2 FQGNSA. This CDR3 is CASSLEQGKNYGYTF. Here the CDR3 DNA reads TGTGCCAGCAGCTTAGAACAGGGAAAAAACTATGGCTACACCTTC.

This clone was seen a few times. The chain recombines TRBV11-3 with TRBJ2-2; 7 bases are a match to TRBD1. The CDR3 length is 19 residues. The germline V gene has CDR1 SGHNT and CDR2 YENEEA. Trimming took 2 bases from V and 1 from J; bases not matched to a gene: 13. CDR3 loop: CASSLSALGAGGNTGELFF. In DNA form, the CDR3 reads TGTGCCAGCAGCTTATCGGCATTGGGTGCAGGGGGGAACACCGGGGAGCTGTTTTTT.

This chain joins TRBV4-3 and TRBJ1-2; D unclear. The V end lost 0 bases, the J end lost 8 bases, and 10 bases lay between the germline ends. CDR1 is LGHNA, CDR2 YSLEER, per germline. The CDR3 consists of 13 residues. The CDR3 here is CASSQDPSIGYTF. The DNA for the CDR3 is TGCGCCAGCAGCCAAGATCCCAGTATCGGCTACACCTTC.

This chain uses TRBV5-1 with TRBJ1-1; 9 bases fit TRBD1. The germline CDR1 and CDR2 sequences are SGHRS and YFSETQ. Trimming removed 5 bases from V and 6 bases from J; junction bases left unmatched: 8. This CDR3 comprises 14 residues. CDR3 sequence reads: CASRPDRGRAEAFF. The CDR3 bases are TGCGCCAGCAGACCGGACAGGGGCAGGGCTGAAGCTTTCTTT.

This chain joins TRBV5-1 and TRBJ2-2, with 8 bases that match TRBD1. The CDR3 runs to 15 residues. Germline assignment: CDR1 SGHRS and CDR2 YFSETQ. V gave up 3 bases and J gave up 4 bases; unmatched junction bases: 5. The CDR3: CASSSDRGGTGELFF. CDR3 nucleotides: TGCGCCAGCAGCTCCGACAGGGGAGGCACCGGGGAGCTGTTTTTT.

The rearrangement links TRBV27 to TRBJ2-7; D assignment may be TRBD1 or TRBD2 (5 bases each). Germline CDR1 and CDR2: MNHEY and SMNVEV (reference sequence). Trimming cost V 6 bases and J 6 bases, with 21 bases left between them. The CDR3 is 15 amino acids. The CDR3 is CASSSGAWKNGEQYF. Here the CDR3 DNA reads TGTGCCAGCAGCTCCGGGGCCTGGAAAAACGGCGAGCAGTACTTC.

This clone showed up just once. This chain uses TRBV18 with TRBJ2-7, with TRBD1 matching 7 bases. Germline loops: CDR1 KGHSH, CDR2 LQKENI. CDR3 length: 16 residues. V was pared by 3 bases and J by 4 bases, with 12 bases of the junction left unmatched. The CDR3 DNA sequence: TGTGCCAGCTCACCTCTTCCGGGACAGCCTTATTACGAGCAGTACTTC. Translation gives CASSPLPGQPYYEQYF.